Here is one T cell receptor beta chain with its context. These data are taken from a study of blood T cell repertoires in COVID-19. At the level of the study: Material from acute and convalescent COVID-19 was sourced from the United States, Italy and Spain. Sources were T cells, B-cell-depleted T cells, or PBMCs; the material itself was cDNA or gDNA.

The V end was cut by 4 bases, the J end by 4 bases, with 9 bases between. Germline assignment: CDR1 SGHNT and CDR2 YYREEE (reference sequence). CDR3 length: 12 amino acids. Original data processing: Estimation of nucleated cell counts relied on the amplification of reference gene primers. Measured with immunoSEQ multiplex PCR; TCRdb has only the in-frame clones, and not every one. For V, J and clone size, that table is used; D and trimming come from the DNA. Found here are roughly 180,000 clones, under 85% of them singletons; the top ten hold about 6.4%. This receptor was identified in a human donor in a cohort sampled during active COVID-19. This chain joins TRBV5-4 and TRBJ2-7, with D perhaps matching TRBD1 (7 bases). Material for sequencing was peripheral blood. The CDR3 loop is CASSQGGYEQYF. In DNA form, the CDR3 reads TGTGCCAGCAGCCAGGGGGGTTACGAGCAGTACTTC.